These 7 T cell receptor beta chains were all obtained from the same sample, sequenced in a study of blood T cell repertoires in COVID-19. The table came from immunoSEQ multiplex PCR; TCRdb's copy has only in-frame clones and leaves some out. The sample includes about 150,000 clones, around 83% of them seen just once. Sequenced: peripheral blood. These receptors came from a woman aged 45 to 65 with acute or convalescent COVID-19.

This clone has a handful of counts. The chain is built from TRBV6-5 and TRBJ2-7; perhaps TRBD2 as D (7 bases). This CDR3 is built from 16 residues. Germline CDR1 and CDR2: MNHEY and SVGAGI. V dropped 4 bases and J dropped 6 bases, with 22 bases sitting between them. Here the CDR3 reads CASSFSFGGGRTEQYF. The CDR3 coding sequence is TGTGCCAGCAGTTTCTCATTCGGGGGCGGGAGAACCGAGCAGTACTTC.

The chain employs TRBV7-9 and TRBJ1-6, with D possibly matching TRBD1 (5 bases). Per germline, CDR1 SEHNR and CDR2 FQNEAQ (reference sequence). Trimming took off 5 bases at V and 4 bases at J, with 12 bases between the two ends. The CDR3 runs to 15 residues. In nucleotides, the CDR3 is TGTGCCAGCAGCCCGGACACTCCATATAATTCACCCCTCCACTTT. This gives the protein CASSPDTPYNSPLHF. The variable domain in full, with the rest retrieved from reference TRBV7-9 and TRBJ1-6, is DTGVSQNPRHKITKRGQNVTFRCDPISEHNRLYWYRQTLGQGPEFLTYFQNEAQLEKSRLLSDRFSAERPKGSFSTLEIQRTEQGDSAMYLCASSPDTPYNSPLHFGNGTRLTVT.

This clone showed up just a few times. This sequence joins TRBV24-1 and TRBJ2-7; 7 bases match TRBD1. J was trimmed by 5 bases and V by 2 bases; bases with no gene match: 5. CDR1 and CDR2 from the germline V gene are KGHDR and SFDVKD. There are 14 residues in the CDR3. In DNA form, the CDR3 reads TGTGCCACCAGTGATTCGGGGCAGGGGGACGAGCAGTACTTC. As protein: CATSDSGQGDEQYF.

The V and J genes are TRBV7-2 and TRBJ2-1; possible D gene TRBD2, 6 bases. Germline V lookup: CDR1 SGHTA, CDR2 FQGNSA. With 5 bases removed from V and 7 bases from J, the gap between germline ends came to 18 bases. The CDR3 is 15 residues long. The CDR3 protein is CASSLVVSAGNEQFF. CDR3 nucleotide sequence: TGTGCCAGCAGCCTCGTGGTTAGCGCGGGAAATGAGCAGTTCTTC.

The V and J genes are TRBV15 and TRBJ1-6; TRBD1 matches at 8 bases. V shed 1 base and J 8 bases; nucleotides not matched to a gene: 4. CDR1 and CDR2 from the germline V gene are LNHNV and YYDKDF (reference sequence). This CDR3 has 15 amino acids. The DNA for the CDR3 is TGTGCCACCAGCAGAGTGTACAGGGGGGATTCACCCCTCCACTTT. Translating it yields CATSRVYRGDSPLHF. Together with reference TRBV15 and TRBJ1-6, the CDR3 gives the full variable domain: DAMVIQNPRYQVTQFGKPVTLSCSQTLNHNVMYWYQQKSSQAPKLLFHYYDKDFNNEADTPDNFQSRRPNTSFCFLDIRSPGLGDTAMYLCATSRVYRGDSPLHFGNGTRLTVT.

The V call is TRBV9, the J call TRBJ2-7; D might be TRBD1 (5 bases). Germline V gene lookup returns CDR1 SGDLS and CDR2 YYNGEE. CDR3 length equals 14 residues. V lost 0 bases and J lost 7, with 14 bases in between. The DNA for the CDR3 is TGTGCCAGCAGCGTAGGGGGCGCGAATTCGGAGCAGTACTTC. This gives the protein CASSVGGANSEQYF.

V and J are TRBV2 and TRBJ2-7; unclear D gene. The CDR3 loop spans 12 amino acids. The germline V gene has CDR1 SNHLY and CDR2 FYNNEI. Trimming took 4 bases from V and 7 from J, leaving 11 bases between them. CDR3 in DNA: TGTGCCAGCAGTGTACAGTCGTTGGAGCAGTACTTC. It yields the protein CASSVQSLEQYF.